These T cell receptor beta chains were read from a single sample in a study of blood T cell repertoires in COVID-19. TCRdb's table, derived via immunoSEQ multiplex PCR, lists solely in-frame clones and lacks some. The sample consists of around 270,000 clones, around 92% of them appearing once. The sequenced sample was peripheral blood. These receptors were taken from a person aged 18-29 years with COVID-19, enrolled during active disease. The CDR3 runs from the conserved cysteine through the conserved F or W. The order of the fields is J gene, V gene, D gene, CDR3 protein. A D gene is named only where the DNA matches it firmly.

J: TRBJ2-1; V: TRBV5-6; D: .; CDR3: CASSLGEGTREQFF
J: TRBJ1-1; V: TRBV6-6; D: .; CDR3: CASSVGHSRGEAFF
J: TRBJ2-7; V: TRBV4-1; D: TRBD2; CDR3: CASSQAWGGLGSYEQYF
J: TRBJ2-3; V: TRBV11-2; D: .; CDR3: CASRKAGLISDTQYF
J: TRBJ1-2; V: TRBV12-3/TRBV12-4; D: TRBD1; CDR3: CASRIGQGHGYTF
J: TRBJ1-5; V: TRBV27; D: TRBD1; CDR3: CASSFGQGNQPQHF
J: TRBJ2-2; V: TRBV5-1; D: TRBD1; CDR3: CASSLHPGGDNTGELFF
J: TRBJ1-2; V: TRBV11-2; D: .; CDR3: CASSSLRRDDYGYTF
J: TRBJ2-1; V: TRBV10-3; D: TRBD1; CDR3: CAIYRGNEQFF
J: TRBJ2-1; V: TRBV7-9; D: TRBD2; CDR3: CASSSNGGGNSYNEQFF
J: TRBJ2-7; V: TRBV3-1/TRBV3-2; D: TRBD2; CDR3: CASSQDVLADFYEQYF
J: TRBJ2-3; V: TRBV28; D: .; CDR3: CALGGADTQYF
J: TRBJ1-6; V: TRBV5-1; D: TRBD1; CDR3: CASSLGTGMGNSPLHF
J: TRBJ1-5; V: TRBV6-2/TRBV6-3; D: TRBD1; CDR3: CASSWTGLHQPQHF
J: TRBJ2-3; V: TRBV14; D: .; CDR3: CASSQVAVDTQYF
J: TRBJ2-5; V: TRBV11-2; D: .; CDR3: CASRDRQETQYF
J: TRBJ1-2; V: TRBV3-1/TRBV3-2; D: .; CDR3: CASSPTTANYGYTF
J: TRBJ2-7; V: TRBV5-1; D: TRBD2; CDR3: CASSPVGTSGSFEQYF
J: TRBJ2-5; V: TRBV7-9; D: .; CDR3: CASSQNGETQYF
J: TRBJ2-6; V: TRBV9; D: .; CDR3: CASSAGQGRRANVLTF
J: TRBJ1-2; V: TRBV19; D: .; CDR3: CASSMAGDGYTF
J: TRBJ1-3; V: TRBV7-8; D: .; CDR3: CASSPVSVPGGDTIYF
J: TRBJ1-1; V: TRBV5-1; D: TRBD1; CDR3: CASSLGTGGKAEAFF
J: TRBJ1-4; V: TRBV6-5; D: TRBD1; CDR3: CASSYGTGAEKLFF
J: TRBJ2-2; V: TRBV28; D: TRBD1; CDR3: CASSLTGEGGELFF
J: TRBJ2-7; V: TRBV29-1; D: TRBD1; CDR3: CSATLLAGQGGFAYEQYF
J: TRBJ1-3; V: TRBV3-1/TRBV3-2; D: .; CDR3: CASSRGPGNTIYF
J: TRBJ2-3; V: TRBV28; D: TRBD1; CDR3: CASALDRGFSSSTDTQYF
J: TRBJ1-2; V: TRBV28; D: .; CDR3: CASSWAGDYGYTF
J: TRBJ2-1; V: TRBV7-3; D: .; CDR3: CASSLHRDSYNEQFF
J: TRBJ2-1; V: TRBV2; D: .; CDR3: CASILLRDIAEQFF
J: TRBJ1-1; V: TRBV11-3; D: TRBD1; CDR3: CASSVQGPNTEAFF
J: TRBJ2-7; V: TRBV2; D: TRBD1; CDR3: CASSAQTGGSNEQYF
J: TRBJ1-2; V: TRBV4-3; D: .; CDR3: CASSQDAREILNYGYTF
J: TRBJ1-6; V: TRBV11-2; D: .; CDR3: CASSLVGVGNNSPLHF
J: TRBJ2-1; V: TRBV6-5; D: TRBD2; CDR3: CASSPLAGENNEQFF
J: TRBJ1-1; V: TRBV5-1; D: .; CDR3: CASRAGVATTEAFF
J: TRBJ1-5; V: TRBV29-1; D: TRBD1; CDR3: CSVQGAHNQPQHF